The count of the clone carrying this T cell receptor beta chain is one. The data belong to a study of blood T cell repertoires in COVID-19. Background on the study: PBMCs, B-cell-depleted T cells, or T cells were the source of the cDNA or gDNA that made up the material.

There are 15 residues in the CDR3. CDR1 and CDR2 (germline): SEHNR, FQNEAQ (reference sequence). Trimming cost V 0 bases and J 8 bases, with 17 bases left between them. Clones were sequenced by immunoSEQ multiplex PCR, and TCRdb holds only the in-frame ones, with some missing. This table has just over 300,000 clones, around nine tenths appearing once. This clonotype was obtained from a woman in her 40s who had recovered from COVID-19. This chain links TRBV7-9 with TRBJ2-7, with a possible D match to TRBD1 (6 bases). Sequencing was carried out using PBMCs or T cells enriched from blood (not recorded which). DNA of the CDR3: TGTGCCAGCAGCTTAGCCCCCCAAGGGGACACGAAGCAGTACTTC. Protein: CASSLAPQGDTKQYF.